Sequencing of this T cell receptor beta chain was carried out in a study of T cells in Graves' hyperthyroidism and ophthalmopathy (dated by TCRdb to the late 2010s). Notes on the research overall: Peripheral blood was collected at initial diagnosis, before any treatment. TCR V-J signatures able to tell the groups apart were searched for in a discovery cohort of 100 or so patients, of whom around 43 had Graves' ophthalmopathy and 57 had stable Graves' hyperthyroidism. Whether ophthalmopathy could be predicted prospectively was tested in an independent validation cohort made up of fewer than 20 hyperthyroidism patients plus 17 patients who later progressed to ophthalmopathy. The 85 to 100 discovery patients were randomly split 7:3 into training and test sets. Thyroid tissue and blood T-cell repertoires from several Graves' hyperthyroidism patients were also compared in the study. Following sampling, methimazole starting at 30 mg daily was given to hyperthyroidism patients, and high-dose intravenous methylprednisolone was given to ophthalmopathy patients. According to the paper, TCR Vbeta CDR3 sequencing was carried out on 135 peripheral blood samples, which came from approximately 41 ophthalmopathy, approximately 78 hyperthyroidism and approximately 17 progressor patients. What the study reported, not specific to this receptor: In validation, the model predicted progression to ophthalmopathy a median of approximately 6.6 months before onset, with roughly 70% sensitivity and about 72% specificity. No statistical method was used to set the sample size in advance, and investigators knew the group allocation. Most expanded thyroid clonotypes (frequency above 0.001) were also detected in blood, suggesting blood repertoires may reflect thyroid immune responses. A model built on a 13 V-J signature distinguished ophthalmopathy from stable hyperthyroidism, reaching roughly 88% sensitivity and about 81% specificity in cross-validation and 80%/75% in testing.

After removal of 3 bases from V and 5 bases from J, the junction retains 4 bases not matched to a gene. Reading the germline V gene gives CDR1 ENHRY and CDR2 SYGVKD. There are 16 amino acids in the CDR3, from cysteine to phenylalanine inclusive. The CDR3 DNA has 48 bases and is translated from base 1. Stable Graves' hyperthyroidism was defined as the absence of progression to ophthalmopathy over 18 months of follow-up. Hyperthyroidism patients were aged 18 to 65 years and newly diagnosed, with disease duration of less than 2 months. The study excluded patients with uncontrolled infections, other autoimmune diseases, pregnancy or lactation. Diagnoses relied on clinical symptoms, serum thyroxine and TRAb, thyroid ultrasound and orbital computed tomography. PBMCs were separated from roughly 10 ml of fresh peripheral blood using Ficoll-Paque density gradient centrifugation. Total RNA was extracted using Trizol reagent, and RNA quality was assessed on an Agilent 2100 Bioanalyzer.

This clonotype was found a few times. No cognate antigen has been identified for it. No base-level quality is on record; no much larger clone is a single base apart. The TCR beta CDR3 regions were amplified from the RNA transcripts. The first round of RT-PCR for the TCR CDR3 was performed with the HTBI primer set and the Qiagen OneStep RT-PCR kit. A second multiplex PCR round built the libraries, followed by size selection and purification. The libraries were sequenced on an Illumina HiSeq2000 using paired-end 100 bp reads. In the paper's pipeline: SOAPnuke was used to process the raw data, throwing out any read that contained adapters or uncalled bases, had a mean Phred below 15, or lacked an exact constant-primer or identifier match. COPE v1.2.5 was used to merge high-quality paired reads, and clonotypes were defined as unique nucleotide sequences. Clonotypes were aligned to IMGT TRBV, TRBD and TRBJ reference segments using MiTCR v1.1. Only V-J combinations with frequency above 0.0001, covering roughly 99% of repertoires, were analysed. The TCS score was defined as F50 (clonal expansion) divided by E x V (chaos), with BLOSUM62-based TCRdist calculated between CDR3 peptides within each V-J. Welch's t-statistics and random forest reduced around 520 V-J features to 10 to 15, which were used in a naive Bayes classifier (R e1071). TCRdb handled the public reads itself, with Q25 trimming in fastp and clone calling in MiXCR, and kept productive beta chains. Each entry merges the rows of one CDR3 protein and shows their most common DNA and genes. TCRdb, not the original authors, processed these V and J calls. The sample contains under 300,000 distinct CDR3 sequences, approximately 15% of them found a single time. Of the sample, approximately 7.9% is held by the ten largest clones.

The rearranged chain carries TRBV10-3 and TRBJ2-3; 14 central bases correspond to TRBD2. The TCR comes from a woman aged 40 to 49 with Graves' hyperthyroidism. The sequenced sample was blood. The DNA is as follows: TGTGCCATCAGTGATCGGACTAGCGGGGGGAGAGATACGCAGTATTTT. This translates into CAISDRTSGGRDTQYF.